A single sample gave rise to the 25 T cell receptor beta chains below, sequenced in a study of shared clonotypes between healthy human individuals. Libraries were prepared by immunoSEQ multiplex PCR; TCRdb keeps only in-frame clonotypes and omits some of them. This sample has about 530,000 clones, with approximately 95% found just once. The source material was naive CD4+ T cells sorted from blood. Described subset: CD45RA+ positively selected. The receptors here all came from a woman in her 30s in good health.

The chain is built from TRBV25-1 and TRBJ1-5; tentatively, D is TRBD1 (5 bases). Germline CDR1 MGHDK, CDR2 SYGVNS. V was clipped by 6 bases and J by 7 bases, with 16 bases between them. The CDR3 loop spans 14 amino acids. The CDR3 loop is CASSADSGRQPQHF. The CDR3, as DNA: TGTGCCAGCAGCGCTGACTCAGGGAGGCAGCCCCAGCATTTT.

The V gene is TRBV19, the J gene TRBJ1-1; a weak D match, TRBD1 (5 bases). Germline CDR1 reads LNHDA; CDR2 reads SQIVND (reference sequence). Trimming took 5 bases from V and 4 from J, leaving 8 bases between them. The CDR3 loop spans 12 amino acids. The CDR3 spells CASSGRGTEAFF. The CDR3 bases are TGTGCCAGTAGTGGAAGGGGCACTGAAGCTTTCTTT.

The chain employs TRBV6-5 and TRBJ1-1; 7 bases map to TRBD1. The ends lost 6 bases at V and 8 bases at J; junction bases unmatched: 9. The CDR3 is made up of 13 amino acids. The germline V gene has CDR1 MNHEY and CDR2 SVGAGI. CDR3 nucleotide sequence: TGTGCCAGCAGCCTAAACGACAGGGACGAAGCTTTCTTT. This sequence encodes CASSLNDRDEAFF.

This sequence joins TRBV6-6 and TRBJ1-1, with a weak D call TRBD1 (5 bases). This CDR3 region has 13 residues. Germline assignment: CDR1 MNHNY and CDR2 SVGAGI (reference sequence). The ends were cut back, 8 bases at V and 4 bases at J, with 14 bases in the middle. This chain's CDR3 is CASALGVSTEAFF. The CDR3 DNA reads TGTGCCAGCGCCTTGGGGGTGAGCACTGAAGCTTTCTTT.

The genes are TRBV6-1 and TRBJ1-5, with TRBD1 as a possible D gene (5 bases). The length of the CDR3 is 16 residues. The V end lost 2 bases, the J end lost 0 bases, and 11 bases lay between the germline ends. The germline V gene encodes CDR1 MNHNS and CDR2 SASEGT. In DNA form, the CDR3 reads TGTGCCAGCAGTGAAAGGGGACCATATAGCAATCAGCCCCAGCATTTT. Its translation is CASSERGPYSNQPQHF.

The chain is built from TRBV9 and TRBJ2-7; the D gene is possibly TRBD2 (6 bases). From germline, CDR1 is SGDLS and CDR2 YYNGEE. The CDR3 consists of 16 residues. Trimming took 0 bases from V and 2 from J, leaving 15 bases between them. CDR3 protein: CASSVAQFSGTYEQYF. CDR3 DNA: TGTGCCAGCAGCGTAGCCCAGTTTAGCGGAACCTACGAGCAGTACTTC.

CDR3 loop: CASSLNGGYDFNYGYTF. The CDR3 nucleotides are TGTGCCAGCAGTTTAAACGGCGGTTATGACTTCAACTATGGCTACACCTTC. The V call is TRBV28, the J call TRBJ1-2; no clear D gene. The CDR3 loop spans 17 amino acids. The germline V and J ends were trimmed by 2 bases and 2 bases, with 18 bases remaining between them. Germline CDR1 is MDHEN and CDR2 is SYDVKM.

For the CDR3, the DNA is TGTGCCAGCAAAAAGGCCGGGGCACCACAAGAGACCCAGTACTTC. Amino acids: CASKKAGAPQETQYF. The chain joins TRBV6-5 to TRBJ2-5; D is possibly TRBD1 or TRBD2 (5 bases each). The V gene's germline CDR1 is MNHEY and CDR2 SVGAGI. V lost 7 bases, J lost 2 bases, and 17 bases lay in between. The CDR3 runs 15 residues.

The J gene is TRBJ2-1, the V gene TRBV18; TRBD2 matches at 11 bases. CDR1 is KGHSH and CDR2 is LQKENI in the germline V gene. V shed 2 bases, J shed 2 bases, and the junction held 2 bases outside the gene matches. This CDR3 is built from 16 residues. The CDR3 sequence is CASSPTGLAAYNEQFF. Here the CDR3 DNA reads TGTGCCAGCTCACCAACGGGACTAGCGGCCTACAATGAGCAGTTCTTC.

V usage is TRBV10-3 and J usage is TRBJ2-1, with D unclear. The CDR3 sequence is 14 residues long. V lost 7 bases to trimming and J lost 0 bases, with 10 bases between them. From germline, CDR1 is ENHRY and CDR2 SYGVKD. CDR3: CAIKGAGSYNEQFF. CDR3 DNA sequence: TGTGCCATCAAGGGCGCTGGCTCCTACAATGAGCAGTTCTTC.

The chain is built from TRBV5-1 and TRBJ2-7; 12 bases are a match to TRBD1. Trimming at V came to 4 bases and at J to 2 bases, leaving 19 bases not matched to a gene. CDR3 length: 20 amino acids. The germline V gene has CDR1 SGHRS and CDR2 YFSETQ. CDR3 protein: CASSKGTGGPSGSYAYEQYF. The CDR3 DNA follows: TGCGCCAGCAGCAAGGGGACAGGGGGCCCTAGCGGGAGTTATGCCTACGAGCAGTACTTC.

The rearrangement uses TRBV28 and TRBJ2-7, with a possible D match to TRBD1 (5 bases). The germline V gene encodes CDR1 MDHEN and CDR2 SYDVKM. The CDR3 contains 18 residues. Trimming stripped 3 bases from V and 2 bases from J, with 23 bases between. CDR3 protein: CASSFLLNLGVVAYEQYF. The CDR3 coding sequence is TGTGCCAGCAGTTTTCTCCTCAATCTAGGGGTGGTAGCCTACGAGCAGTACTTC.

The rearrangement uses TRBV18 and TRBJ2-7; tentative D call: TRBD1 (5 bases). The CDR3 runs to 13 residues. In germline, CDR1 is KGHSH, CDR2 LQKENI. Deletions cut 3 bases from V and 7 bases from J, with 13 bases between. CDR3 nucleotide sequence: TGTGCCAGCTCACCCAAACTCCCAGGGGAGCAGTACTTC. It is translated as CASSPKLPGEQYF.

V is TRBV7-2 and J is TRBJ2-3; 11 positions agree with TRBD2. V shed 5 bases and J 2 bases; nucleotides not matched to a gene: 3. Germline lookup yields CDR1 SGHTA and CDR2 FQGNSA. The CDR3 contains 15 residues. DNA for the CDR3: TGTGCCAGCAGCCCGACTAGCGGGAACACAGATACGCAGTATTTT. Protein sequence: CASSPTSGNTDTQYF.

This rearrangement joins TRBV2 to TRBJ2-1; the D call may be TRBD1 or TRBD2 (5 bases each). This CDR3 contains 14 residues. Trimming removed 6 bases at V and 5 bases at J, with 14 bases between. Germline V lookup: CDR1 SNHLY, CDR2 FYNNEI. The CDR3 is CASRHGTVDNEQFF. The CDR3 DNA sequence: TGTGCCAGCAGACACGGGACGGTAGACAATGAGCAGTTCTTC.

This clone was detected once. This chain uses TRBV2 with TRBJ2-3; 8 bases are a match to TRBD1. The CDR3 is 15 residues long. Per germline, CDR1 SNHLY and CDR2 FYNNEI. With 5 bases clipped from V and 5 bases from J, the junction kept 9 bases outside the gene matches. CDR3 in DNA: TGTGCCAGCAGTACCCAGGGGGCAGGGGTAGATACGCAGTATTTT. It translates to CASSTQGAGVDTQYF.

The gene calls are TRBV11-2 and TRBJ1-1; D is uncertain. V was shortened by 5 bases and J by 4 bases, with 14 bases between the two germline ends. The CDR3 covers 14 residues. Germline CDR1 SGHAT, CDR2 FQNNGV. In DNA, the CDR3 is TGTGCCAGCAGCGCCAATATTGAAGGCACTGAAGCTTTCTTT. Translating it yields CASSANIEGTEAFF. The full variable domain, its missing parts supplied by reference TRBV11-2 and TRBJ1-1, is EAGVAQSPRYKIIEKRQSVAFWCNPISGHATLYWYQQILGQGPKLLIQFQNNGVVDDSQLPKDRFSAERLKGVDSTLKIQPAKLEDSAVYLCASSANIEGTEAFFGQGTRLTVV.

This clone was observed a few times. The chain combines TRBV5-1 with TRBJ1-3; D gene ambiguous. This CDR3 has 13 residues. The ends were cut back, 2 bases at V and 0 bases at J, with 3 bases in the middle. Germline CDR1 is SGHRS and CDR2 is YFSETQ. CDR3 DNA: TGCGCCAGCAGCTTTAGCTCTGGAAACACCATATATTTT. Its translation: CASSFSSGNTIYF.

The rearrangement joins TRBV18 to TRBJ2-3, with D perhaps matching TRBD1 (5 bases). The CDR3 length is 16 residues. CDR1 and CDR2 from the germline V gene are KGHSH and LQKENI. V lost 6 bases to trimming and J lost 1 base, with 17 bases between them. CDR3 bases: TGTGCCAGCTCCCGACTTATAGGGGAAGGCACAGATACGCAGTATTTT. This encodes CASSRLIGEGTDTQYF. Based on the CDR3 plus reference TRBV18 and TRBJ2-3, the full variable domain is NAGVMQNPRHLVRRRGQEARLRCSPMKGHSHVYWYRQLPEEGLKFMVYLQKENIIDESGMPKERFSAEFPKEGPSILRIQQVVRGDSAAYFCASSRLIGEGTDTQYFGPGTRLTVL.

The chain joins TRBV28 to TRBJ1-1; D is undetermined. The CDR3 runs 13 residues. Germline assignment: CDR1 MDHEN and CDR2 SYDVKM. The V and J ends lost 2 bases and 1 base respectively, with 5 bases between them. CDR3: CASSLRQNTEAFF. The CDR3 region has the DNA TGTGCCAGCAGTTTAAGACAGAACACTGAAGCTTTCTTT.

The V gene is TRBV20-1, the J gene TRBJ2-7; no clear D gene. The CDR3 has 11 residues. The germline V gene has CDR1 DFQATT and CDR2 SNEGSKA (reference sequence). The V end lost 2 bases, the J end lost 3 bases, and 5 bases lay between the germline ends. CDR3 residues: CSARRDYEQYF. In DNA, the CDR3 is TGCAGTGCTAGAAGGGACTACGAGCAGTACTTC.

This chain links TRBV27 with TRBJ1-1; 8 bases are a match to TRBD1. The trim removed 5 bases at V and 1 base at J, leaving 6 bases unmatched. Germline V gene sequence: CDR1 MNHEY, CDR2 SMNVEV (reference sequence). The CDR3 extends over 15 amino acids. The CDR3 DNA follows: TGTGCCAGCAGTATTCGGACAGGGTCGAACACTGAAGCTTTCTTT. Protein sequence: CASSIRTGSNTEAFF.

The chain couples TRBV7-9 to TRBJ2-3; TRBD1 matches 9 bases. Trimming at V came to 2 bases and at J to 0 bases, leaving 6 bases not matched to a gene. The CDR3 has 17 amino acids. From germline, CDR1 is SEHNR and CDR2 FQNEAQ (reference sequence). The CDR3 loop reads CASSLSGTGTSTDTQYF. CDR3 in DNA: TGTGCCAGCAGCTTAAGCGGGACAGGGACTAGCACAGATACGCAGTATTTT.

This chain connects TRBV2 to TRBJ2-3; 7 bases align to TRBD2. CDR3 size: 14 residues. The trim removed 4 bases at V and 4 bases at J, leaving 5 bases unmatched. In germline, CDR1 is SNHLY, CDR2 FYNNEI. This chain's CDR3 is CASSGRRGSDTQYF. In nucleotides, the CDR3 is TGTGCCAGCAGTGGAAGGCGGGGGTCAGATACGCAGTATTTT.

CDR3 DNA: TGTGCCAGCAGTTTCCTCGGACTAGCGGACTCCTACAATGAGCAGTTCTTC. It translates to CASSFLGLADSYNEQFF. This chain uses TRBV27 with TRBJ2-1; 10 bases agree with TRBD2. CDR1 and CDR2 from the germline V gene are MNHEY and SMNVEV (reference sequence). With 3 bases clipped from V and 0 bases from J, the junction kept 5 bases outside the gene matches. There are 17 residues in the CDR3.